A single sample gave rise to the 27 T cell receptor beta chains below, sequenced in a study of blood T cell repertoires in COVID-19. The protocol was immunoSEQ multiplex PCR, while the TCRdb copy is restricted to in-frame clones and leaves out a portion. Of more than 85,000 clones listed, 60% to 80% were seen once; the top ten hold about 4%. Sequenced: peripheral blood. These receptors all come from a woman between 45 and 65 years old with acute or convalescent COVID-19.

The V gene is TRBV7-2, the J gene TRBJ1-2, with 11 bases fitting TRBD1. V lost 6 bases, J lost 3 bases, and 6 bases stayed unmatched. This CDR3 is 15 amino acids long. The germline gives CDR1 SGHTA, CDR2 FQGNSA. The CDR3 reads CASRPGQGADYGYTF. CDR3 DNA sequence: TGTGCCAGCAGACCTGGACAGGGGGCTGACTATGGCTACACCTTC.

The V call is TRBV6-7, the J call TRBJ1-5; TRBD1 matches 7 bases. TRBV6-7 is an open reading frame whose function is uncertain. The CDR3 sequence is 17 residues long. The trim removed 1 base at V and 2 bases at J, leaving 8 bases unmatched. In nucleotides, the CDR3 is TGTGCCAGCAGTTACTTATTTAGGGGGCCCTGCAATCAGCCCCAGCATTTT. Residues: CASSYLFRGPCNQPQHF.

The chain carries TRBV19 and TRBJ1-2; 7 bases agree with TRBD1. Germline CDR1 is LNHDA and CDR2 is SQIVND (reference sequence). With V trimmed by 6 bases and J by 7 bases, 8 bases remained unmatched. This CDR3 spans 13 amino acids. The CDR3 bases are TGTGCCAGTAGGGACAGGACTTACCCTGGCTACACCTTC. Translated: CASRDRTYPGYTF.

This clone was detected only once. CDR3 protein: CASSMGQGRNIQYF. CDR3 sequence (DNA): TGTGCCAGTAGTATGGGACAGGGGCGCAACATTCAGTACTTC. This chain joins TRBV19 and TRBJ2-4; TRBD1 matches at 10 bases. The CDR3 is made up of 14 amino acids. V shed 3 bases and J 7 bases; nucleotides not matched to a gene: 3. CDR1 and CDR2 (germline): LNHDA, SQIVND (reference sequence).

This sequence joins TRBV11-1 and TRBJ2-1, with 10 nucleotides matching TRBD2. The CDR3 is 16 amino acids. Germline V CDR1 and CDR2: SGHAT, FQDESV (reference sequence). The V gene end was trimmed by 3 bases and the J gene end by 9 bases; junction bases not matched to a gene: 11. CDR3 sequence (DNA): TGTGCCAGCAGCTTGCGCCCAAGCGGGGGGGATAGTGAGCAGTTCTTC. This encodes CASSLRPSGGDSEQFF. Supplemented by reference TRBV11-1 and TRBJ2-1, the full variable domain reads EAEVAQSPRYKITEKSQAVAFWCDPISGHATLYWYRQILGQGPELLVQFQDESVVDDSQLPKDRFSAERLKGVDSTLKIQPAELGDSAMYLCASSLRPSGGDSEQFFGPGTRLTVL.

V is TRBV5-4 and J is TRBJ2-7; 11 bases line up with TRBD1. Per germline, CDR1 SGHNT and CDR2 YYREEE (reference sequence). The length of the CDR3 is 19 residues. J lost 5 bases, V lost 3 bases, and 19 bases had no gene match. CDR3 amino acids: CASSSPRTGGSRGADEQYF. The CDR3 nucleotides read TGTGCCAGCAGCTCGCCACGGACAGGGGGCTCCAGAGGGGCTGACGAGCAGTACTTC.

The rearrangement links TRBV28 to TRBJ1-2; D unclear. Germline V gene lookup returns CDR1 MDHEN and CDR2 SYDVKM. Trimming left V 7 bases short and J 1 base short, with 13 bases between. The CDR3 runs to 14 residues. CDR3 loop: CASTLGGDNYGYTF. DNA for the CDR3: TGTGCCAGCACCCTTGGCGGTGATAACTATGGCTACACCTTC.

Note on this clone: Other DNA sequences in the same sample also yield this CDR3. The chain carries TRBV9 and TRBJ2-1, with TRBD1 matching over 7 bases. From germline, CDR1 is SGDLS and CDR2 YYNGEE. The CDR3 has 15 residues. V lost 0 bases to trimming and J lost 1 base; unmatched junction nucleotides: 1. The CDR3 DNA sequence: TGTGCCAGCAGCGTAGCACAGGGGTCCTACAATGAGCAGTTCTTC. Amino acid sequence: CASSVAQGSYNEQFF.

The chain joins TRBV5-1 to TRBJ1-3, with D possibly TRBD1 on 5 matching bases. The CDR3 has 16 amino acids. Between the trimmed V and J ends, which lost 4 bases and 2 bases, there was a span of 16 bases. Germline CDR1 reads SGHRS; CDR2 reads YFSETQ. The CDR3 nucleotides read TGCGCCAGCAGCCTGGGGGGAGTTCGCACTGGAAACACCATATATTTT. Residues: CASSLGGVRTGNTIYF.

The gene calls are TRBV19 and TRBJ2-5; a weak D match, TRBD1 (5 bases). The length of the CDR3 is 13 residues. The germline CDR1 and CDR2 sequences are LNHDA and SQIVND (reference sequence). Trimming took off 1 base at V and 4 bases at J, with 7 bases between the two ends. DNA for the CDR3: TGTGCCAGTAGTATAGGGGGCGGAGAGACCCAGTACTTC. This codes for CASSIGGGETQYF.

This clone was seen a handful of times. The chain uses TRBV6-6 and TRBJ1-6; 7 bases fit TRBD1. With V trimmed by 6 bases and J by 16 bases, 6 bases remained unmatched. Germline V gives CDR1 MNHNY, CDR2 SVGAGI (reference sequence). CDR3 length equals 11 residues. The chain's CDR3 is CASRSRQGLHF. The CDR3 region has the DNA TGTGCCAGCAGATCTCGACAGGGACTCCACTTT.

V usage is TRBV2 and J usage is TRBJ1-1, with TRBD1 matching 7 bases. CDR3 length: 14 amino acids. The V and J ends lost 6 bases and 7 bases, in that order; junction bases with no gene match: 11. Germline CDR1 and CDR2: SNHLY and FYNNEI. CDR3 sequence reads: CASSDLIGTVEAFF. In nucleotides, the CDR3 is TGTGCCAGCAGCGATCTAATCGGGACAGTTGAAGCTTTCTTT. Full variable domain (rest looked up from reference TRBV2 and TRBJ1-1): EPEVTQTPSHQVTQMGQEVILRCVPISNHLYFYWYRQILGQKVEFLVSFYNNEISEKSEIFDDQFSVERPDGSNFTLKIRSTKLEDSAMYFCASSDLIGTVEAFFGQGTRLTVV.

The rearrangement links TRBV19 to TRBJ1-1, with no clear D. V was cut by 3 bases and J by 0 bases, with 5 bases left in between. The CDR3 sequence is 13 residues long. Germline V gene lookup returns CDR1 LNHDA and CDR2 SQIVND (reference sequence). The CDR3 is CASSMAVNTEAFF. In DNA, the CDR3 is TGTGCCAGTAGTATGGCTGTGAACACTGAAGCTTTCTTT.

The chain couples TRBV7-9 to TRBJ1-4; TRBD1 matches 7 bases. The CDR3 extends over 15 amino acids. The trim removed 1 base at V and 4 bases at J, leaving 3 bases unmatched. Looked up from germline, CDR1 is SEHNR and CDR2 is FQNEAQ (reference sequence). The CDR3: CASSLGDRDNEKLFF. For the CDR3, the DNA is TGTGCCAGCAGCTTAGGAGACAGGGATAATGAAAAACTGTTTTTT. Full variable domain (missing parts from reference TRBV7-9 and TRBJ1-4): DTGVSQNPRHKITKRGQNVTFRCDPISEHNRLYWYRQTLGQGPEFLTYFQNEAQLEKSRLLSDRFSAERPKGSFSTLEIQRTEQGDSAMYLCASSLGDRDNEKLFFGSGTQLSVL.

The rearrangement links TRBV7-2 to TRBJ1-1; possibly TRBD1 for D (6 bases). Germline V CDR1 and CDR2: SGHTA, FQGNSA. The length of the CDR3 is 15 residues. V was pared by 5 bases and J by 1 base, with 14 bases between. The CDR3 sequence is CASSPRGGGNTEAFF. CDR3 in DNA: TGTGCCAGCAGCCCTCGGGGAGGGGGGAACACTGAAGCTTTCTTT.

This sequence joins TRBV14 and TRBJ1-2; TRBD1 might be the D (6 bases). The CDR3 has 15 amino acids. Trimming took off 5 bases at V and 5 bases at J, with 18 bases between the two ends. Germline V lookup: CDR1 SGHDN, CDR2 FVKESK. CDR3: CASSSTGPTGYGYTF. As DNA, the CDR3 is TGTGCCAGCAGCTCGACAGGCCCCACCGGGTATGGCTACACCTTC.

The rearrangement links TRBV7-2 to TRBJ1-6; D unclear. Germline V lookup: CDR1 SGHTA, CDR2 FQGNSA. The CDR3 is made up of 15 amino acids. Trimming left V 0 bases short and J 9 bases short, with 12 bases between. CDR3 amino acids: CASSLAMVEGSPLHF. As DNA, the CDR3 is TGTGCCAGCAGCTTAGCGATGGTTGAGGGTTCACCCCTCCACTTT.

The rearrangement uses TRBV5-1 and TRBJ1-1, with D maybe TRBD1 (6 bases). V was trimmed by 4 bases and J by 2 bases, leaving 9 bases between them. The CDR3 is 13 residues long. Germline lookup yields CDR1 SGHRS and CDR2 YFSETQ. CDR3 region: CASSLDSNTEAFF. As DNA, the CDR3 is TGCGCCAGCAGCCTGGACAGTAACACTGAAGCTTTCTTT. Full variable domain (rest looked up from reference TRBV5-1 and TRBJ1-1): KAGVTQTPRYLIKTRGQQVTLSCSPISGHRSVSWYQQTPGQGLQFLFEYFSETQRNKGNFPGRFSGRQFSNSRSEMNVSTLELGDSALYLCASSLDSNTEAFFGQGTRLTVV.

V usage is TRBV2 and J usage is TRBJ1-1; tentatively, D is TRBD1 (5 bases). Germline-derived CDR1 and CDR2 are SNHLY and FYNNEI. The V gene lost 5 bases and the J gene lost 3 bases, with 10 bases spanning the gap. The CDR3 consists of 13 residues. CDR3 in DNA: TGTGCCAGCAGTTCAGGGTTGCACACTGAAGCTTTCTTT. This translates into CASSSGLHTEAFF.

V gene TRBV7-2 combines with J gene TRBJ2-7; possible D gene TRBD2, 6 bases. Germline CDR1 and CDR2: SGHTA and FQGNSA. The V end was cut by 5 bases, the J end by 3 bases, with 11 bases between. CDR3 length equals 13 residues. CDR3 sequence reads: CASSQRAGYEQYF. The DNA of the CDR3 is TGTGCCAGCAGCCAGCGGGCCGGCTACGAGCAGTACTTC.

The chain has TRBV29-1 and TRBJ2-2, with D perhaps TRBD2 (5 bases). Germline V lookup: CDR1 SQVTM, CDR2 ANQGSEA. Trimming removed 6 bases from V and 7 bases from J, with 15 bases in between. The CDR3 has 13 residues. The CDR3 is CSVGGSMGGELFF. DNA for the CDR3: TGCAGCGTCGGAGGATCCATGGGCGGGGAGCTGTTTTTT.

The genes are TRBV5-1 and TRBJ1-1; the D is unclear. Trimming stripped 7 bases from V and 1 base from J, with 14 bases between. Germline loops: CDR1 SGHRS, CDR2 YFSETQ. This CDR3 is built from 14 residues. CDR3 sequence reads: CASGLAASNTEAFF. In nucleotides, the CDR3 is TGCGCCAGCGGACTGGCGGCGTCGAACACTGAAGCTTTCTTT.

The gene calls are TRBV28 and TRBJ2-7; D is possibly TRBD1 (5 bases). Germline V lookup: CDR1 MDHEN, CDR2 SYDVKM. The CDR3 runs 12 residues. The V and J ends lost 4 bases and 12 bases respectively, with 16 bases between them. This CDR3 is CASSYRRTTRYF. The CDR3 nucleotides read TGTGCCAGCAGTTACCGACGGACAACGAGGTACTTC. Supplemented by reference TRBV28 and TRBJ2-7, the full variable domain reads DVKVTQSSRYLVKRTGEKVFLECVQDMDHENMFWYRQDPGLGLRLIYFSYDVKMKEKGDIPEGYSVSREKKERFSLILESASTNQTSMYLCASSYRRTTRYFGPGTRLTVT.

This rearrangement joins TRBV5-1 to TRBJ1-2; D is possibly TRBD1 (5 bases). In germline, CDR1 is SGHRS, CDR2 YFSETQ. There are 15 residues in the CDR3. Trimming pared 5 bases from V and 7 bases from J, leaving 21 bases between. CDR3 nucleotide sequence: TGCGCCAGCAGGACAGACAACCTATGGGCTGGTGGCTACACCTTC. This codes for CASRTDNLWAGGYTF.

By share, this clone ranks as large. This chain uses TRBV7-9 with TRBJ2-3; 7 bases map to TRBD1. Trimming cost V 5 bases and J 2 bases; bases outside gene matches: 10. CDR1 and CDR2 from the germline V gene are SEHNR and FQNEAQ (reference sequence). This CDR3 comprises 16 residues. The CDR3: CASSPHRGRVTDTQYF. CDR3 sequence (DNA): TGTGCCAGCAGCCCTCACAGGGGACGGGTCACAGATACGCAGTATTTT. The full variable domain, rest sourced from reference TRBV7-9 and TRBJ2-3, is DTGVSQNPRHKITKRGQNVTFRCDPISEHNRLYWYRQTLGQGPEFLTYFQNEAQLEKSRLLSDRFSAERPKGSFSTLEIQRTEQGDSAMYLCASSPHRGRVTDTQYFGPGTRLTVL.

This chain joins TRBV9 and TRBJ2-1; the D gene is possibly TRBD2 (6 bases). The CDR3 covers 16 residues. Per the germline V gene, CDR1 is SGDLS and CDR2 is YYNGEE. Between the trimmed V and J ends, which lost 3 bases and 8 bases, there was a span of 21 bases. The CDR3 DNA follows: TGTGCCAGCAGCGGTTCGGGACTCCCGGGTAGAGATGAGCAGTTCTTC. The encoded protein is CASSGSGLPGRDEQFF.

This clone was observed a few times. The chain employs TRBV19 and TRBJ1-2, with 10 positions matching TRBD1. CDR1 is LNHDA, CDR2 SQIVND, per germline (reference sequence). After removal of 7 bases from V and 8 bases from J, the junction contained 16 bases not matched to a gene. This CDR3 has 16 residues. CDR3 loop: CASTILEDRGILGYTF. CDR3 in DNA: TGTGCCAGTACCATCCTCGAGGACAGGGGGATACTCGGCTACACCTTC.